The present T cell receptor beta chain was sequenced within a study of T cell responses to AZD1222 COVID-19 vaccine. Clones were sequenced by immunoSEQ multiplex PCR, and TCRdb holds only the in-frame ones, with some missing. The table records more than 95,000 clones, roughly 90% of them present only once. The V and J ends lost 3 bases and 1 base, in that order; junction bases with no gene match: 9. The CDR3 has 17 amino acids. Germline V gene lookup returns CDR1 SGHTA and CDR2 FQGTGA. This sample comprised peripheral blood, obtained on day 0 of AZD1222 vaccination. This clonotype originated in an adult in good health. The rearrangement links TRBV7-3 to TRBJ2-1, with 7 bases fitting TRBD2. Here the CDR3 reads CASSFRFEGGSYNEQFF. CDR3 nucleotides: TGTGCCAGCAGCTTCCGATTCGAGGGAGGGTCCTACAATGAGCAGTTCTTC.